These T cell receptor beta chains were read from a single sample in a study of blood T cell repertoires in COVID-19. Profiled with immunoSEQ multiplex PCR; TCRdb holds only in-frame clones, not every one. The sample lists some 250,000 clones; approximately 83% were seen once. What was sequenced was PBMCs or T cells enriched from blood (not recorded which). The source is a woman aged 35 to 49 with acute COVID-19. CDR3s include the opening cysteine and the closing phenylalanine or tryptophan. The D gene is left open where the match is weak.

V	J	D	DNA	CDR3
TRBV7-8	TRBJ2-2	NA	TGTGCCAGCAGCCGTGTAACGAGACCCTTCACCGGGAAGCTGTTTTTT	CASSRVTRPFTGKLFF
TRBV25-1	TRBJ2-2	TRBD1	TGTGCCAGCAGTGAAGGTACAGGGGGTCTGAACACCGGGGAGCTGTTTTTT	CASSEGTGGLNTGELFF
TRBV28	TRBJ1-1	NA	TGTGCCACATTGGCCCGGGAAAGAGGGAACACTGAAGCTTTCTTT	CATLARERGNTEAFF
TRBV14	TRBJ2-1	TRBD2	TGTGCCACAGCCAGAGCGGGAGTTTACAATGAGCAGTTCTTC	CATARAGVYNEQFF
TRBV7-9	TRBJ2-1	TRBD2	TGTGCCAGCAGGGTCGGGACTAGCGAGCAGTTCTTC	CASRVGTSEQFF
TRBV5-4	TRBJ2-7	NA	TGTGCCAGCAGCTTTTTCGGCTCCTACGAGCAGTACTTC	CASSFFGSYEQYF
TRBV6-5	TRBJ2-7	TRBD1	TGTGCCAGCAGTTACTCGATATCAGGGGGCCACGAGCAGTACTTC	CASSYSISGGHEQYF
TRBV21-1	TRBJ1-1	NA	TGTGCCAGCCGGTTGAGCCCCCCGAACACTGAAGCTTTCTTT	CASRLSPPNTEAFF
TRBV6-5	TRBJ2-3	NA	TGTGCCTCGGGGGACTCCTTCACAGATACGCAGTATTTT	CASGDSFTDTQYF
TRBV5-1	TRBJ2-2	TRBD1	TGCGCCAGCAGCCAGATGACAGGGTGGGACACCGGGGAGCTGTTTTTT	CASSQMTGWDTGELFF
TRBV5-1	TRBJ2-2	NA	TGCGCCAGCAGCTTGGATGCAGGGAACACCGGGGAGCTGTTTTTT	CASSLDAGNTGELFF
TRBV7-3	TRBJ2-3	NA	TGTGCCAGCAGAAAACAGGGTGGGGGTCTGGGAGATACGCAGTATTTT	CASRKQGGGLGDTQYF
TRBV5-1	TRBJ2-3	NA	TGCGCCAGCAGCTTTCGAGATACGCAGTATTTT	CASSFRDTQYF
TRBV13	TRBJ2-7	TRBD2	TGTGCCAGCAGCTCTCCCCCGGGACTAGCGGGATTCTACGAGCAGTACTTC	CASSSPPGLAGFYEQYF